These T cell receptor beta chains were read from a single sample in a study of cytomegalovirus exposure and HLA in healthy donors. Sequencing was performed with immunoSEQ multiplex PCR; in TCRdb, only in-frame clones are kept and a portion is missing. The table shows around 53,000 clones, with 70% to 85% occurring only once. Sequencing used PBMCs. These receptors all stem from a man in his fifties in good health and CMV-seronegative. Each CDR3 is given with its conserved first and last residue. Fields, in order: V gene, clone size, J gene, D gene, CDR3 DNA, CDR3 protein. A D gene is named only where the DNA matches it firmly. Expanded clones get a size class; other rows say once, few or many, or leave the size out.

>TRBV29-1|-|TRBJ2-5|TRBD1
TGCAGCGTTACAAACAGGGGCGAGACCCAGTACTTC
CSVTNRGETQYF
>TRBV19|-|TRBJ1-5|TRBD1
TGTGCCAGTAGTTACCCGACAGGGCGGATTCCCCAGCATTTT
CASSYPTGRIPQHF
>TRBV5-6|-|TRBJ2-1|-
TGTGCCAGCAGCTTGCGTCAGGGTCGCAATGAGCAGTTCTTC
CASSLRQGRNEQFF
>TRBV15|-|TRBJ2-5|-
TGTGCCACCAGCAGAGATGGGGAAGGGGTGTGGGAGACCCAGTACTTC
CATSRDGEGVWETQYF
>TRBV5-1|-|TRBJ1-4|-
TGCGCCAGCAGCTACGCGGGGGAGGTAGAAAAACTGTTTTTT
CASSYAGEVEKLFF
>TRBV29-1|-|TRBJ1-4|TRBD1
TGCAGCGTGAGGGGGCCAACTAATGAAAAACTGTTTTTT
CSVRGPTNEKLFF
>TRBV6-4|-|TRBJ2-1|-
TGTGCCAGCAGTCCGGTGGGGGGGCGATGGGATGAGCAGTTCTTC
CASSPVGGRWDEQFF
>TRBV5-8|few|TRBJ1-5|-
TGTGCCAGCAGCTTGTCGGGAGGGTATCAGCCCCAGCATTTT
CASSLSGGYQPQHF
>TRBV5-1|-|TRBJ2-7|TRBD1
TGCGCCAGCAGCCCATCCGGGACAGCCTCCTACGAGCAGTACTTC
CASSPSGTASYEQYF
>TRBV27|-|TRBJ2-7|TRBD1
TGTGCCAGCAGTTTAAACAGGGGCTACGAGCAGTACTTC
CASSLNRGYEQYF
>TRBV5-8|-|TRBJ1-5|-
TGTGCCAGCAGCCGGAATCAGCCCCAGCATTTT
CASSRNQPQHF
>TRBV5-6|few|TRBJ1-2|TRBD1
TGTGCCAGCAGCCCCACGACCGGACAGGGATCCTATGGCTACACCTTC
CASSPTTGQGSYGYTF
>TRBV6-1|-|TRBJ2-1|TRBD2
TGTGCCAGCAGTAGAGGGACTAGCCAAGGCAATGAGCAGTTCTTC
CASSRGTSQGNEQFF
>TRBV2|-|TRBJ2-2|TRBD2
TGTGCCAGCAGTGAAGCAGGACTAGCGGGGGGCACCGGGGAGCTGTTTTTT
CASSEAGLAGGTGELFF
>TRBV29-1|few|TRBJ2-5|-
TGCAGCGTTGGAGGGGGGGCAGGGCCAGAGACCCAGTACTTC
CSVGGGAGPETQYF
>TRBV5-1|-|TRBJ2-3|TRBD1
TGCGCCAGCAGCCGAACAGGGGACACAGATACGCAGTATTTT
CASSRTGDTDTQYF
>TRBV5-4|-|TRBJ2-7|TRBD1
TGTGCCAGCAGCGGGGGACAGGGGCTTGTCTACGAGCAGTACTTC
CASSGGQGLVYEQYF
>TRBV9|few|TRBJ2-2|-
TGTGCCAGCAGCCGCGAAGCGTACACCGGGGAGCTGTTTTTT
CASSREAYTGELFF
>TRBV10-3|-|TRBJ1-2|TRBD1
TGTGCCATCAGTGCTGCGGGACAGATTAACTATGGCTGCACCTTC
CAISAAGQINYGCTF
>TRBV7-2|-|TRBJ2-2|-
TGTGCCAGCAGCCTAGCCGTGTCCTCCGGGGAGCTGTTTTTT
CASSLAVSSGELFF
>TRBV6-1|-|TRBJ2-2|-
TGTGCCAGCAGACCTACAGGGACCGGGGAGCTGTTTTTT
CASRPTGTGELFF
>TRBV10-3|-|TRBJ1-1|-
TGTGCCATCAGTGAGTCGAAGGTAGGGGTCTTGACTGAAGCTTTCTTT
CAISESKVGVLTEAFF
>TRBV27|-|TRBJ2-3|TRBD1
TGTGCCAGCAGTTTGTCGAGGGGGCCGTTAGATACGCAGTATTTT
CASSLSRGPLDTQYF
>TRBV27|few|TRBJ2-2|-
TGTGCCAGCAGTTTTCGGACAGCAAAATCCGGGGAGCTGTTTTTT
CASSFRTAKSGELFF
>TRBV7-3|-|TRBJ1-1|-
TGTGCCAGCAGCTTGGGGGGGGACACTGAAGCTTTCTTT
CASSLGGDTEAFF
>TRBV25-1|-|TRBJ2-7|-
TGTGCCAGCAGTGAATACTTGCGGTACGAGCAGTACTTC
CASSEYLRYEQYF
>TRBV7-9|-|TRBJ2-3|-
TGTGCCAGCAGCGGACAGAGCACAGATACGCAGTATTTT
CASSGQSTDTQYF
>TRBV5-1|-|TRBJ2-7|-
TGCGCCAGCAGCTTGCAGGGAACTTACGAGCAGTACTTC
CASSLQGTYEQYF
>TRBV18|-|TRBJ2-5|-
TGTGCCAGCTCATCGGGTCAAGAGACCCAGTACTTC
CASSSGQETQYF
>TRBV11-2|-|TRBJ2-5|-
TGTGCCAGCAGCCTCCCTCAAGAGACCCAGTACTTC
CASSLPQETQYF
>TRBV5-4|-|TRBJ1-1|-
TGTGCCAGCAGCTTAGGGGAGGGAAGGACTGAAGCTTTCTTT
CASSLGEGRTEAFF
>TRBV4-3|-|TRBJ1-2|TRBD1
TGCGCCAGCAGCCAAGATGCCCGGGACAGGGGATTTGGCTACACCTTC
CASSQDARDRGFGYTF
>TRBV7-8|once|TRBJ2-1|-
TGTGCCAGCAGCTTAAATCGGGGGAATGAGCAGTTCTTC
CASSLNRGNEQFF
>TRBV6-5|-|TRBJ1-2|-
TGTGCCAGCAGTTACTCCCCGGGATCGGCCACCTACACCTTC
CASSYSPGSATYTF
>TRBV9|-|TRBJ2-2|-
TGTGCCAGCAGCGTAGCTACGGGGAACACCGGGGAGCTGTTTTTT
CASSVATGNTGELFF
>TRBV7-2|-|TRBJ2-2|-
TGTGCCAGCAGCTTATTCCGACAGTCGAACACCGGGGAGCTGTTTTTT
CASSLFRQSNTGELFF
>TRBV7-9|-|TRBJ2-6|TRBD1
TGTGCCAGCAGCTTACCAAGACAGGGGGCGACTGGGGCCAACGTCCTGACTTTC
CASSLPRQGATGANVLTF
>TRBV5-1|-|TRBJ2-3|-
TGCGCCAGCAGCTTGGTCGTCGGGTTTAGCACAGATACGCAGTATTTT
CASSLVVGFSTDTQYF
>TRBV5-4|once|TRBJ2-5|TRBD2
TGTGCCAGCAGCTTGATAGCGGGGGGGCAAGAGACCCAGTACTTC
CASSLIAGGQETQYF
>TRBV27|-|TRBJ2-2|TRBD1
TGTGCCAGCAGTTCGGGACAGATCAACACCGGGGAGCTGTTTTTT
CASSSGQINTGELFF
>TRBV18|-|TRBJ2-2|-
TGTGCCAGCTCACCATTTTACCTAAACACCGGGGAGCTGTTTTTT
CASSPFYLNTGELFF
>TRBV6-5|-|TRBJ1-5|TRBD1
TGTGCCAGCAGTTCACAGGGGGCTGGGAATCAGCCCCAGCATTTT
CASSSQGAGNQPQHF
>TRBV6-5|-|TRBJ1-4|TRBD1
TGTGCCAGCAGTTACTCCTCAGGGGGAAAACTGTTTTTT
CASSYSSGGKLFF
>TRBV2|-|TRBJ1-5|TRBD1
TGTGCCAGCAGTGGTATACAGGGGGGCCCTAGCAATCAGCCCCAGCATTTT
CASSGIQGGPSNQPQHF
>TRBV9|-|TRBJ2-3|TRBD2
TGTGCCAGCAGCGTAGGTGCGGGGGGCACAGATACGCAGTATTTT
CASSVGAGGTDTQYF
>TRBV5-6|-|TRBJ1-1|-
TGTGCCAGCAGCTTCCGGCTCCTACTAGGGGGGAACACTGAAGCTTTCTTT
CASSFRLLLGGNTEAFF
>TRBV5-8|-|TRBJ1-6|-
TGTGCCGCGTCCGGACAGCAAAATTCTAATTCACCCCTCCACTTT
CAASGQQNSNSPLHF
>TRBV4-1|few|TRBJ1-6|TRBD1
TGCGCCAGCAGCCAGCCGGGATCCGGGACAGCCATCAATTCACCCCTCCACTTT
CASSQPGSGTAINSPLHF
>TRBV6-6|-|TRBJ2-7|-
TGTGCCAGCAGTAGGACTCCCTACGAGCAGTACTTC
CASSRTPYEQYF
>TRBV6-1|once|TRBJ2-3|-
TGTGCCAGTATGGGGGGGGCGGGAGATACGCAGTATTTT
CASMGGAGDTQYF
>TRBV11-2|-|TRBJ1-6|-
TGTGCCAGCAGCTTAGATTGGCCCCCCTCACCCCTCCACTTT
CASSLDWPPSPLHF
>TRBV29-1|-|TRBJ2-3|TRBD1
TGCAGCGCCGAGGACAGGGGAGGCACAGATACGCAGTATTTT
CSAEDRGGTDTQYF
>TRBV11-2|-|TRBJ2-7|-
TGTGCCAGCAGCAAAACCCCCGACTCGGCTTACGAGCAGTACTTC
CASSKTPDSAYEQYF
>TRBV7-9|-|TRBJ2-7|-
TGTGCCAGCGGGCACTGGGTTTACGAGCAGTACTTC
CASGHWVYEQYF